The entry below gives a single T cell receptor beta chain sequence along with its context. As yet, its antigen is unknown. This sample is part of a study of T cell repertoires in cytomegalovirus infection. Study-wide background: Indications of both CMV infection and matching HLA type were provided by public TCR beta signatures. Study conclusions and caveats: In two of eight donors, the top clonotype was HLA-C-restricted CMV-specific.

Germline assignment: CDR1 SNHLY and CDR2 FYNNEI. V was shortened by 3 bases and J by 4 bases, with 12 bases between the two germline ends. The CDR3 is 14 amino acids. Each CDR3 protein gets one entry after TCRdb re-called the reads with MiXCR. The data contain 550,000 to 850,000 distinct CDR3 sequences, around 35% of them singletons. This chain connects TRBV2 to TRBJ1-1, with D unresolved. This clonotype was obtained from a human donor in good health (CMV status not recorded). Some clones in this sample may be carry-over from other donors' samples. The source material was cultured PBMCs, sampled from culture after CMV antigen stimulation. The DNA for the CDR3 is TGTGCCAGCAGTGACCTTGGACTGGGCACTGAAGCTTTCTTT. This gives the protein CASSDLGLGTEAFF.